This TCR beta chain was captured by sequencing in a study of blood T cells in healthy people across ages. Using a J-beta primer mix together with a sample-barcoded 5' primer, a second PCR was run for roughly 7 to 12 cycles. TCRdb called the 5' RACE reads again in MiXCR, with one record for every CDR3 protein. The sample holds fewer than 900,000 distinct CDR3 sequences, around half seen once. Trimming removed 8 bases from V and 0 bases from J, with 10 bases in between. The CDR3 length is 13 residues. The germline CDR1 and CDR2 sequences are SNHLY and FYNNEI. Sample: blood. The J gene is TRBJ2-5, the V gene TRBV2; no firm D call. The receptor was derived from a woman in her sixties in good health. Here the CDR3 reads CASGRAYQETQYF. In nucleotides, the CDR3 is TGTGCCAGCGGCCGAGCGTACCAAGAGACCCAGTACTTC.